Each of the 9 T cell receptor beta chains below was sequenced from the same sample in a study of T cell responses to AZD1222 COVID-19 vaccine (dated by TCRdb to the early 2020s). The library was built by means of the immunoSEQ multiplex PCR assay. TCRdb stores this immuneACCESS table with in-frame sequences only. Part of the clones is absent; in the studies checked, under half of the shortfall reflects unresolved V genes, and no reason is known for the rest. The sample table records approximately 100,000 clones; around 87% of these occur just once. The top ten clones comprise about 4.5% of the sample. The sample's time point label is to be understood as: about 28 days (+/-7) after the second vaccine dose. Sequenced here: peripheral blood, sampled 28 days after the second AZD1222 dose. These receptors were taken from an adult who received the AZD1222 COVID-19 vaccine.

This clone was counted a single time. The genes are TRBV7-3 and TRBJ1-1; D is undetermined. CDR1 is SGHTA and CDR2 is FQGTGA in the germline V gene. Trimming left V 3 bases short and J 0 bases short, with 8 bases between. CDR3 length equals 14 residues. The CDR3 region has the DNA TGTGCCAGCAGCTTGGGCCCTTTGAACACTGAAGCTTTCTTT. Its translation: CASSLGPLNTEAFF.

This clone was counted only a few times. The rearrangement links TRBV28 to TRBJ1-1; D remains ambiguous. The CDR3 has 13 residues. Germline-derived CDR1 and CDR2 are MDHEN and SYDVKM. Trimming took off 7 bases at V and 2 bases at J, with 11 bases between the two ends. This CDR3 is CASTGEINTEAFF. The CDR3 DNA reads as TGTGCCAGCACCGGCGAAATCAACACTGAAGCTTTCTTT. Full variable domain (missing parts from reference TRBV28 and TRBJ1-1): DVKVTQSSRYLVKRTGEKVFLECVQDMDHENMFWYRQDPGLGLRLIYFSYDVKMKEKGDIPEGYSVSREKKERFSLILESASTNQTSMYLCASTGEINTEAFFGQGTRLTVV.

The chain uses TRBV6-5 and TRBJ1-1; a possible D gene is TRBD1 (5 bases). The germline V and J ends were trimmed by 1 base and 11 bases, with 17 bases remaining between them. The CDR3 loop spans 14 amino acids. The germline CDR1 and CDR2 sequences are MNHEY and SVGAGI. The CDR3 spells CASSYLSAGQEAFF. The CDR3 bases are TGTGCCAGCAGTTACTTGTCGGCAGGGCAGGAGGCTTTCTTT.

This rearrangement joins TRBV6-1 to TRBJ2-7; no clear D gene. The V end was cut by 5 bases, the J end by 0 bases, with 11 bases between. Germline assignment: CDR1 MNHNS and CDR2 SASEGT. This CDR3 comprises 14 residues. The CDR3 reads CASSSGRSSYEQYF. The CDR3 DNA reads as TGTGCCAGCAGTTCCGGACGGAGCTCCTACGAGCAGTACTTC.

This chain connects TRBV7-2 to TRBJ2-1; the match to TRBD2 covers 9 bases. The CDR3 totals 16 residues. Trimming cost V 2 bases and J 7 bases; bases outside gene matches: 9. Germline values: CDR1 SGHTA, CDR2 FQGNSA. The CDR3, as DNA: TGTGCCAGCAGCTTAAGGCGGACTAGCGAAGGGAATGAGCAGTTCTTC. Its translation: CASSLRRTSEGNEQFF.

V usage is TRBV24-1 and J usage is TRBJ2-3; D is perhaps TRBD2 (6 bases). Trimming cost V 5 bases and J 6 bases, with 11 bases left between them. The CDR3 covers 13 residues. In germline, CDR1 is KGHDR, CDR2 SFDVKD. The CDR3 sequence is CATSGPLADTQYF. CDR3 DNA sequence: TGTGCCACCAGTGGCCCCCTAGCGGATACGCAGTATTTT.

The genes are TRBV28 and TRBJ1-5; D perhaps matches TRBD1 (5 bases). CDR1 is MDHEN and CDR2 is SYDVKM in the germline V gene. The CDR3 covers 13 residues. Between the trimmed V and J ends, which lost 6 bases and 3 bases, there was a span of 9 bases. CDR3: CASRYRINQPQHF. For the CDR3, the DNA is TGTGCCAGCAGATACAGGATCAATCAGCCCCAGCATTTT. Combining the CDR3 with reference TRBV28 and TRBJ1-5 gives the whole variable domain DVKVTQSSRYLVKRTGEKVFLECVQDMDHENMFWYRQDPGLGLRLIYFSYDVKMKEKGDIPEGYSVSREKKERFSLILESASTNQTSMYLCASRYRINQPQHFGDGTRLSIL.

The chain couples TRBV7-8 to TRBJ2-3, with 11 bases lining up with TRBD2. The germline gives CDR1 SGHVS, CDR2 FQNEAQ. The CDR3 totals 15 residues. The junction had 4 bases not matched to a gene; V was cut back by 7 bases and J by 1 base. CDR3 nucleotides: TGTGCCAGCACCGTTAGCGGGGGGGGCACAGATACGCAGTATTTT. Protein sequence: CASTVSGGGTDTQYF. Looking up the rest from reference TRBV7-8 and TRBJ2-3 gives the full variable domain: GAGVSQSPRYKVAKRGQDVALRCDPISGHVSLFWYQQALGQGPEFLTYFQNEAQLDKSGLPSDRFFAERPEGSVSTLKIQRTQQEDSAVYLCASTVSGGGTDTQYFGPGTRLTVL.

The J gene is TRBJ2-7, the V gene TRBV29-1, with D possibly matching TRBD1 (6 bases). CDR3 length equals 14 residues. V was shortened by 3 bases and J by 4 bases, with 16 bases between the two germline ends. CDR1 is SQVTM, CDR2 ANQGSEA, per germline. The CDR3 coding sequence is TGCAGCGTTGACCAGGGGCGAGAACCTTACGAGCAGTACTTC. Amino acids: CSVDQGREPYEQYF.